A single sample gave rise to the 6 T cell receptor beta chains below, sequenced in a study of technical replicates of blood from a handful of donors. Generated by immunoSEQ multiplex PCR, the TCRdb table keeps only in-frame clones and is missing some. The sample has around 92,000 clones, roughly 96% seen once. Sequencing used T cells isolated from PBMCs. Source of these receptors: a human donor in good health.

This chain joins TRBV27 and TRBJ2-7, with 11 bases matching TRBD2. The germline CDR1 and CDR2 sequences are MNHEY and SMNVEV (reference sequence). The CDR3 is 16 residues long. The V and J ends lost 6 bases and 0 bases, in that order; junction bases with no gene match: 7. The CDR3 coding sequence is TGTGCCAGCAGCAGAGTAGCGGGAGGGAGCTCCTACGAGCAGTACTTC. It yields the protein CASSRVAGGSSYEQYF.

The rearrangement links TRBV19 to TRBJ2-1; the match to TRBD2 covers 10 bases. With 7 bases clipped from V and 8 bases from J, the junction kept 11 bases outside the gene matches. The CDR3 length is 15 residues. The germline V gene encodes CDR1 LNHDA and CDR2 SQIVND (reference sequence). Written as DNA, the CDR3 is TGTGCCAGTATCAGCGGGGGGGCCGGGGCCGATGAGCAGTTCTTC. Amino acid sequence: CASISGGAGADEQFF.

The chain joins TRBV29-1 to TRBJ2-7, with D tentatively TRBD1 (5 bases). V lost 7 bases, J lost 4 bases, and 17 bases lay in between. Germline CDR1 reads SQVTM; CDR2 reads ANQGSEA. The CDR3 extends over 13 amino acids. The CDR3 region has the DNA TGCAGCGCTGCCCGGGCTACAGGATACGAGCAGTACTTC. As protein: CSAARATGYEQYF.

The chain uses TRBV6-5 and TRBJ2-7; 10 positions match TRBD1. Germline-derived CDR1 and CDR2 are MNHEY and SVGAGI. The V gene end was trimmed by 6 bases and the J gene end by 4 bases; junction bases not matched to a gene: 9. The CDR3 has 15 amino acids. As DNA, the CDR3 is TGTGCCAGCAGGAGACAGGGGGCAAGTGTTTACGAGCAGTACTTC. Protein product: CASRRQGASVYEQYF.

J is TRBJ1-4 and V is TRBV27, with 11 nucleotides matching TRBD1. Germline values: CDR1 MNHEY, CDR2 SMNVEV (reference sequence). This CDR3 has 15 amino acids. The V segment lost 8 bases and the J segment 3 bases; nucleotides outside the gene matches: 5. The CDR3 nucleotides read TGTGCCAGCGGCGGACAGGGGGCTTCTAATGAAAAACTGTTTTTT. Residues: CASGGQGASNEKLFF.

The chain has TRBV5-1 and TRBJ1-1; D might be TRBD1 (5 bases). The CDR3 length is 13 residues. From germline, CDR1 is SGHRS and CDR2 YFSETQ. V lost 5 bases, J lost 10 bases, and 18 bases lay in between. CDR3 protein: CASRLDPGGVAFF. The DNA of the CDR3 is TGCGCCAGCAGACTTGACCCCGGAGGGGTAGCTTTCTTT.